This record covers a single T cell receptor beta chain. The target antigen is unknown. The assay was immunoSEQ multiplex PCR, and TCRdb's table has in-frame clones only and misses some. The sample comprises approximately 100,000 clones, about four fifths of which are singletons, and approximately 6.7% rests with the top ten. The sample originates from a study of PD-1 blockade in mismatch repair-deficient tumors. Notes on the study in general: Tumor-resident clones, often absent from pretreatment blood, expanded after pembrolizumab and then contracted.

TCRs were sequenced from a few patients responding to pembrolizumab. V was clipped by 1 base and J by 0 bases, with 10 bases between them. Germline-derived CDR1 and CDR2 are SGHTA and FQGNSA. This CDR3 is built from 15 residues. The source is an adult with mismatch repair-deficient cancer. Material: peripheral blood, obtained 36 weeks after starting pembrolizumab. The genes are TRBV7-2 and TRBJ2-7, with D unresolved. CDR3 in amino acids: CASSLVGPSSYEQYF. CDR3 nucleotides: TGTGCCAGCAGCTTAGTCGGCCCGAGCTCCTACGAGCAGTACTTC.